This TCR beta chain is from a study of T cell changes during pregnancy in multiple sclerosis. TCRdb's table, derived via immunoSEQ multiplex PCR, lists solely in-frame clones and lacks some. In the table there are 65,000 to 95,000 clones, approximately 93% of which are singletons. V lost 4 bases, J lost 4 bases, and 10 bases lay in between. Germline CDR1 and CDR2: MNHEY and SVGAGI. The CDR3 runs to 13 residues. V gene TRBV6-5 combines with J gene TRBJ1-2, with D unresolved. This receptor was obtained from a female donor in good health, enrolled as a control in a pregnancy study. The starting material was peripheral blood, obtained in the second trimester of pregnancy. The CDR3 DNA is TGTGCCAGCAGTTTACGACGGAGCTATGGCTACACCTTC. It translates to CASSLRRSYGYTF.